A selection of T cell receptor beta chains follows, all from one sample in a study of OX40 agonist ivuxolimab in advanced cancers. Here immunoSEQ multiplex PCR was the method, and the copy in TCRdb shows in-frame clones only, minus some. This table holds roughly 100,000 clones, around nine tenths found once. The input for sequencing was CD4+ or CD8+ T cells sorted from blood, taken in a trial of the OX40 agonist ivuxolimab. These receptor sequences come from an adult with an advanced solid tumor such as melanoma, head and neck, liver or kidney cancer. Each CDR3 is given with its conserved first and last residue. The D gene is left open where the match is weak. Size is stated for part of the rows, as once, few or many counts, or as a class when the clone is expanded.

J gene | D gene | V gene | clone size | CDR3 DNA | CDR3 protein
TRBJ1-4 | . | TRBV11-2 | . | TGTGCCAGCAGGGGGAGTTGGGCTAATGAAAAACTGTTTTTT | CASRGSWANEKLFF
TRBJ2-3 | TRBD2 | TRBV19 | few | TGTGCCAGTAGTATGGGTGCCCCCGGGACTAGCGGACCCACAGATACGCAGTATTTT | CASSMGAPGTSGPTDTQYF
TRBJ1-3 | . | TRBV29-1 | . | TGCAGCGTTGTAGTGTCTCTGGGAAACACCATATATTTT | CSVVVSLGNTIYF
TRBJ2-7 | TRBD2 | TRBV18 | . | TGTGCCAGCTCATCGTTAGCGGGGGCGACCTACGAGCAGTACTTC | CASSSLAGATYEQYF
TRBJ2-3 | TRBD1 | TRBV7-7 | . | TGTGCTAGCAGCCGACGAGCAGGGGGCATCGATACGCAGTATTTT | CASSRRAGGIDTQYF
TRBJ1-6 | . | TRBV14 | . | TGTGCCAGCAGCCAATGGGCCGAATATAATTCACCCCTCCACTTT | CASSQWAEYNSPLHF
TRBJ1-6 | . | TRBV29-1 | . | TGCAGCGTAACAGAGGGGAGCTCCTATAATTCACCCCTCCACTTT | CSVTEGSSYNSPLHF
TRBJ2-1 | . | TRBV5-1 | . | TGCGCCAGCAGCTTGGAGGGGACTGCCAATGAGCAGTTCTTC | CASSLEGTANEQFF
TRBJ2-3 | TRBD1 | TRBV28 | . | TGTGCCAGCAGTTCAGAGGGGGCTTGGTACACAGATACGCAGTATTTT | CASSSEGAWYTDTQYF
TRBJ2-2 | . | TRBV4-2 | . | TGTGCCAGCAGCCAAGGACTTGGGGGGGCCACCGCGAACACCGGGGAGCTGTTTTTT | CASSQGLGGATANTGELFF
TRBJ1-5 | . | TRBV6-5 | . | TGTGCCAGCAGTTGGTTGAAGAATCAGCCCCAGCATTTT | CASSWLKNQPQHF
TRBJ1-2 | TRBD1 | TRBV7-8 | few | TGTGCCAGCAGCCCGATCTCCGGGACAGGGGGCTATGGCTACACCTTC | CASSPISGTGGYGYTF
TRBJ1-1 | . | TRBV7-2 | . | TGTGCCAGCAGCTTCCGAGGGAACACTGAAGCTTTCTTT | CASSFRGNTEAFF
TRBJ2-2 | . | TRBV11-3 | . | TGTGCCAGCTTTACACGGTCGAACACCGGGGAGCTGTTTTTT | CASFTRSNTGELFF
TRBJ2-2 | . | TRBV10-3 | . | TGTGCCATCAGTGACCGGGACCGCCAGGGCAGCGGGGAGCTGTTTTTT | CAISDRDRQGSGELFF
TRBJ2-7 | . | TRBV19 | . | TGTGCCAGTAGTCTTAGACAGGCGACCTACGAGCAGTACTTC | CASSLRQATYEQYF
TRBJ1-6 | . | TRBV10-2 | . | TGCGCCACCAGCCATAGTGATAATTCACCCCTCCACTTT | CATSHSDNSPLHF
TRBJ1-6 | . | TRBV6-6 | . | TGTGCCAGCAAGGGACGGCTGAATTCACCCCTCCACTTT | CASKGRLNSPLHF
TRBJ2-3 | TRBD2 | TRBV10-3 | . | TGTGCCATCAGTGGATTAGCGGGGGGCTTCACAGATACGCAGTATTTT | CAISGLAGGFTDTQYF
TRBJ1-2 | . | TRBV7-9 | once | TGTGCCAGCAGCTTAGCACAGGGTAGGGGCTACACCTTC | CASSLAQGRGYTF
TRBJ2-7 | . | TRBV19 | . | TGTGCCAGTAGTATACAGGGTACTCACTACGAGCAGTACTTC | CASSIQGTHYEQYF
TRBJ2-1 | TRBD2 | TRBV10-2 | . | TGCGCCAGCAGTGATGGCGGGGGGTACAATGAGCAGTTCTTC | CASSDGGGYNEQFF
TRBJ1-5 | . | TRBV2 | . | TGTGCCAGCAGTGGGGCGCATAGCAATCAGCCCCAGCATTTT | CASSGAHSNQPQHF
TRBJ1-2 | TRBD1 | TRBV27 | . | TGTGCCAGCAGTTCCTCCGGGACAGATTATGGCTACACCTTC | CASSSSGTDYGYTF
TRBJ2-2 | . | TRBV5-8 | . | TGTGCCAGCAGCTTGCAGGACGGGGAGCTGTTTTTT | CASSLQDGELFF
TRBJ1-6 | . | TRBV21-1 | . | TGTGCCAGCAGCAAAATGTGTCAGGTACAGGGGGAGGTTTCACCCCTCCACTTT | CASSKMCQVQGEVSPLHF
TRBJ2-7 | . | TRBV6-1 | . | TGTGCCAGCAGAGAAGACGGGGGGCTTTACGAGCAGTACTTC | CASREDGGLYEQYF
TRBJ1-5 | . | TRBV12-5 | . | TGTGCTAGTGGTTTGGTAACAGTACAGCATTATAGCAATCAGCCCCAGCATTTT | CASGLVTVQHYSNQPQHF
TRBJ1-4 | TRBD1 | TRBV4-2 | . | TGTGCCAGCAGCCAATATCGGGACAGGGGTAATGAAAAACTGTTTTTT | CASSQYRDRGNEKLFF
TRBJ2-7 | TRBD1 | TRBV6-1 | . | TGTGCCAGCAGTCTACGGACAGGGAGCTACGAGCAGTACTTC | CASSLRTGSYEQYF
TRBJ2-7 | . | TRBV5-1 | . | TGCGCCAGCACACCTTGGGGGGGCGCAGGTCCCGGTTCGTCGGTCGAGCAGTACTTC | CASTPWGGAGPGSSVEQYF
TRBJ1-6 | TRBD1 | TRBV7-2 | . | TGTGCCAGCAGCCAGAGGGGACAGGGGGGGACGGGTTCACCCCTCCACTTT | CASSQRGQGGTGSPLHF
TRBJ1-2 | TRBD1 | TRBV4-1 | . | TGCGCCAGCAGCCAAGACCCGGACAGGACCTATGGCTACACCTTC | CASSQDPDRTYGYTF
TRBJ1-1 | TRBD1 | TRBV10-3 | . | TGTGCCATCAGTGAGGGACAGGGGAGAGGCACTGAAGCTTTCTTT | CAISEGQGRGTEAFF
TRBJ2-3 | TRBD2 | TRBV7-2 | once | TGTGCCAGCAGCTTAGTCGGTCCTAGCGGAGATACGCAGTATTTT | CASSLVGPSGDTQYF
TRBJ2-3 | TRBD2 | TRBV29-1 | . | TGCAGCGTTCGGGCGGGGGGCGGTCGGGGCACAGATACGCAGTATTTT | CSVRAGGGRGTDTQYF
TRBJ2-1 | TRBD2 | TRBV7-6 | . | TGTGCCAGCAGACAAAGCGGGGGGGGCTACAATGAGCAGTTCTTC | CASRQSGGGYNEQFF
TRBJ2-5 | . | TRBV10-3 | . | TGTGCCATCGATAACAGGAAGGTTGTGGAGACCCAGTACTTC | CAIDNRKVVETQYF
TRBJ1-5 | TRBD1 | TRBV5-3 | . | TGTGCCAGCCTGCGACAGGGGGTATATCAGCCCCAGCATTTT | CASLRQGVYQPQHF
TRBJ2-3 | TRBD2 | TRBV7-3 | . | TGTGCCAGCAGCTCTACCTCCCGTAGCGGGGGGGCAAGTGATACGCAGTATTTT | CASSSTSRSGGASDTQYF
TRBJ2-3 | . | TRBV18 | . | TGTGCCAGCTCACCAACCACAGATACGCAGTATTTT | CASSPTTDTQYF
TRBJ1-1 | TRBD1 | TRBV10-3 | . | TGTGCCATCAGAGACAGGGGGCGATTCGACACTGAAGCTTTCTTT | CAIRDRGRFDTEAFF
TRBJ2-7 | TRBD1 | TRBV2 | few | TGTGCCAGCAGGGGGACAGGGACATCCTACGAGCAGTACTTC | CASRGTGTSYEQYF
TRBJ1-2 | . | TRBV18 | . | TGTGCCAGCTCACCAAGGGGCGCTGACTATGGCTACACCTTC | CASSPRGADYGYTF
TRBJ1-5 | TRBD1 | TRBV7-9 | . | TGTGCCAGCAGCTTAGATGGGGGGACAGGGGCCCGCGGGGCCCAGCATTTT | CASSLDGGTGARGAQHF
TRBJ1-2 | . | TRBV7-8 | . | TGTGCCAGCAGTTCCATTCATGAAGGGGGAGGTAGCTATGGCTACACCTTC | CASSSIHEGGGSYGYTF
TRBJ1-2 | . | TRBV29-1 | . | TGCAGCGTTACGGACGGTTCTCGTGCGGGTTCTTTCTATGGCTACACCTTC | CSVTDGSRAGSFYGYTF
TRBJ2-3 | TRBD2 | TRBV7-2 | . | TGTGCCAGCAGCTTTCGGCGGGGGGAGGGGGATACGCAGTATTTT | CASSFRRGEGDTQYF
TRBJ2-2 | . | TRBV5-1 | . | TGCGCCAGCAGCTGGGACGGTCCTGGGGAGCTGTTTTTT | CASSWDGPGELFF